The rows below give T cell receptor beta chains drawn from one sample of a study of response to subunit inactivated influenza vaccine. TCRdb analysed the RT-PCR reads with MiXCR anew, one entry per CDR3 protein. The sample shows over 450,000 distinct CDR3 sequences, approximately 12% of them seen only once. The sample was PBMCs from blood, taken roughly 6 weeks after vaccination. The receptors were sampled from a man between 50 and 59 years old who received an inactivated influenza vaccine. Both conserved end residues are part of each CDR3. A D gene is named only where the DNA matches it firmly. Clone size is not always given. Where it is, it says once, few, many or a class for expanded clones.

>TRBJ1-2|TRBV6-1|.|.
CASTVSVDGYTF
TGTGCCAGCACTGTTTCTGTAGATGGCTACACCTTC
>TRBJ1-1|TRBV15|few|.
CATSRAQGSGTEAFF
TGTGCCACCAGCAGAGCACAGGGATCGGGTACTGAAGCTTTCTTT
>TRBJ2-6|TRBV7-2|.|.
CASSLAPQGTGANVLTF
TGTGCCAGCAGCTTGGCGCCACAGGGCACCGGGGCCAACGTCCTGACTTTC
>TRBJ2-2|TRBV12-3/TRBV12-4|few|.
CASSLWSDAGELFF
TGTGCCAGCAGTTTATGGTCGGACGCCGGGGAGCTGTTTTTT
>TRBJ2-2|TRBV2|few|.
CASSEFPNTGELFF
TGTGCCAGCAGTGAGTTTCCGAACACCGGGGAGCTGTTTTTT
>TRBJ2-1|TRBV28|few|TRBD2
CASSLSGTSGYNEQFF
TGTGCCAGCAGTTTATCCGGGACTAGCGGTTACAATGAGCAGTTCTTC
>TRBJ2-3|TRBV15|few|TRBD1
CATSRNGAGQVTDTQYF
TGTGCCACCAGCAGAAATGGGGCGGGACAGGTAACAGATACGCAGTATTTT
>TRBJ2-3|TRBV28|.|.
CASNQGGSTDTQYF
TGTGCCAGCAATCAGGGGGGTAGCACAGATACGCAGTATTTT
>TRBJ2-7|TRBV3-1|few|TRBD2
CASSQAGATSGGYEQYF
TGTGCCAGCAGCCAAGCTGGGGCGACTAGCGGGGGCTACGAGCAGTACTTC
>TRBJ2-7|TRBV7-9|.|.
CASSLGTGFSEQYF
TGTGCCAGCAGCTTGGGCACAGGCTTCTCCGAGCAGTACTTC
>TRBJ2-3|TRBV12-3/TRBV12-4|many|.
CASGHRAVVDTQYF
TGTGCCAGCGGACACAGGGCTGTGGTAGATACGCAGTATTTT
>TRBJ1-2|TRBV12-3/TRBV12-4|.|TRBD1
CASSRGTANYGYTF
TGTGCCAGCAGTCGGGGGACAGCAAACTATGGCTACACCTTC
>TRBJ1-2|TRBV18|.|.
CASSQIGAYGYTF
TGTGCCAGCTCACAGATCGGAGCATATGGCTACACCTTC
>TRBJ2-2|TRBV5-1|many|.
CASSFRRANTGELFF
TGCGCCAGCAGCTTTAGACGCGCGAACACCGGGGAGCTGTTTTTT
>TRBJ2-3|TRBV10-3|.|.
CALGSPDTQYF
TGTGCCCTCGGCTCCCCAGATACGCAGTATTTT
>TRBJ2-3|TRBV2|many|.
CASSEASGTNTDTQYF
TGTGCCAGCAGTGAAGCTAGCGGAACAAACACAGATACGCAGTATTTT
>TRBJ2-3|TRBV10-3|few|.
CAIRAPVLDTQYF
TGTGCCATCCGTGCCCCCGTCTTGGATACGCAGTATTTT
>TRBJ2-3|TRBV10-3|few|TRBD2
CAISDQAGADTQYF
TGTGCCATCAGTGACCAGGCGGGAGCAGATACGCAGTATTTT
>TRBJ2-5|TRBV12-3/TRBV12-4|few|TRBD2
CASSKGLAVSYF
TGTGCCAGCAGTAAGGGACTAGCGGTTTCGTACTTC
>TRBJ2-3|TRBV7-8|many|TRBD1
CASRNGTGLNTQYF
TGTGCCAGCAGAAACGGGACAGGGCTGAATACGCAGTATTTT
>TRBJ1-2|TRBV2|.|TRBD1
CASSNGQGGLTGYTF
TGTGCCAGCTCAAACGGACAGGGGGGCCTGACTGGCTACACCTTC
>TRBJ2-1|TRBV14|.|.
CASSQKTTIRYNEQFF
TGTGCCAGCAGCCAGAAGACGACAATCCGATACAATGAGCAGTTCTTC
>TRBJ2-5|TRBV20-1|.|.
CSARWQQETQYF
TGCAGTGCTAGATGGCAGCAAGAGACCCAGTACTTC
>TRBJ2-3|TRBV28|few|TRBD1
CASSPIKYRTGVHSSTDTQYF
TGTGCCAGCAGTCCTATTAAATATAGGACAGGGGTTCACTCTAGCACAGATACGCAGTATTTT
>TRBJ1-1|TRBV11-1|few|TRBD1
CASSPTMGRGLGSTEAFF
TGTGCCAGCAGCCCCACGATGGGCAGGGGGCTAGGGAGCACTGAAGCTTTCTTT
>TRBJ2-7|TRBV7-2|few|.
CASSLVTVPSYEQYF
TGTGCCAGCAGCTTAGTGACAGTCCCATCCTACGAGCAGTACTTC
>TRBJ1-2|TRBV7-2|.|TRBD1
CASSLDRGSGYTF
TGTGCCAGCAGCTTAGACAGGGGGAGTGGCTACACCTTC
>TRBJ1-5|TRBV4-2|few|TRBD1
CASSQFGTGSNQPQHF
TGTGCCAGCAGCCAATTTGGGACAGGCTCCAATCAGCCCCAGCATTTT
>TRBJ1-6|TRBV20-1|few|.
CSAKGLSSYNSPLHF
TGCAGTGCTAAGGGGTTAAGCTCCTATAATTCACCCCTCCACTTT
>TRBJ2-1|TRBV20-1|.|TRBD2
CSARPTTSGGRNEQFF
TGCAGTGCTCGACCCACCACTAGCGGGGGGCGCAATGAGCAGTTCTTC
>TRBJ1-2|TRBV20-1|many|.
CSARAPRSEGPIYGYTF
TGCAGTGCTAGAGCCCCGCGGAGCGAGGGCCCCATCTATGGCTACACCTTC
>TRBJ1-4|TRBV7-2|.|.
CASSSGLMANEKLFF
TGTGCCAGCAGCTCCGGGCTGATGGCAAATGAAAAACTGTTTTTT
>TRBJ2-1|TRBV6-1|many|.
CASSILSGFYNEQFF
TGTGCCAGCAGCATACTTTCCGGGTTCTACAATGAGCAGTTCTTC
>TRBJ2-1|TRBV5-1|many|TRBD1
CASSLGTGGYNEQFF
TGTGCCAGCAGCTTAGGGACAGGGGGCTACAATGAGCAGTTCTTC
>TRBJ2-1|TRBV3-1|few|TRBD2
CASSQKRTLAGEVEQFF
TGTGCCAGCAGCCAAAAAAGGACTCTAGCGGGGGAAGTTGAGCAGTTCTTC
>TRBJ2-7|TRBV12-3/TRBV12-4|.|.
CASSLSSGQYSYEQYF
TGTGCCAGCAGTTTATCCTCCGGACAGTACTCCTACGAGCAGTACTTC
>TRBJ2-3|TRBV20-1|.|TRBD1
CSARSGQIVTDTQYF
TGCAGTGCTAGATCGGGACAGATCGTTACAGATACGCAGTATTTT
>TRBJ2-7|TRBV20-1|.|.
CSAGRDTYEQYF
TGCAGTGCCGGCCGGGACACCTACGAGCAGTACTTC
>TRBJ2-1|TRBV12-3/TRBV12-4|few|TRBD2
CASSSFGLAAYNEQFF
TGTGCCAGCAGTTCGTTCGGACTAGCTGCCTACAATGAGCAGTTCTTC
>TRBJ1-2|TRBV29-1|.|TRBD1
CSVGSGTVGVGYTF
TGCAGCGTAGGTTCCGGGACAGTTGGTGTTGGCTACACCTTC
>TRBJ2-3|TRBV5-1|.|.
CASSLGPGLSTDTQYF
TGCGCCAGCAGCTTGGGACCGGGACTTAGCACAGATACGCAGTATTTT
>TRBJ2-5|TRBV7-2|.|TRBD1
CASSFTSRTGDQETQYF
TGTGCCAGCAGCTTTACATCCCGGACAGGGGACCAAGAGACCCAGTACTTC